Following are 5 T cell receptor beta chains from one sample sequenced in a study of beta chain features in type 1 diabetes. Study-wide findings and caveats: In every one of the four CD4+ subsets, TCRB CDR3s were moderately but significantly shorter in Type 1 diabetes patients.

All of the isolated RNA was reverse transcribed, so expressed TCRB transcripts were sequenced. Some clones are missing from TCRdb's copy, which holds only in-frame ones; the method was immunoSEQ multiplex PCR. This sample carries about 340,000 clones, approximately 15% of them seen once, and the ten largest clones take approximately 0.016%. These receptors have no known antigen. Sequenced sample: naive CD4+ T cells from blood. These receptors were obtained from a young woman with type 1 diabetes.

The chain recombines TRBV28 with TRBJ2-1; 9 positions match TRBD2. From germline, CDR1 is MDHEN and CDR2 SYDVKM. This CDR3 has 14 amino acids. V shed 3 bases, J shed 7 bases, and the junction held 4 bases outside the gene matches. Written as DNA, the CDR3 is TGTGCCAGCAGTTTGATAGCGGGAGTTAATGAGCAGTTCTTC. It specifies CASSLIAGVNEQFF.

This sequence joins TRBV29-1 and TRBJ2-3; TRBD1 matches at 9 bases. The trim removed 4 bases at V and 5 bases at J, leaving 4 bases unmatched. Germline loops: CDR1 SQVTM, CDR2 ANQGSEA. The CDR3 is 13 residues long. The CDR3 sequence is CSVGDRVGDTQYF. As DNA, the CDR3 is TGCAGCGTTGGGGACAGGGTCGGAGATACGCAGTATTTT.

The chain joins TRBV29-1 to TRBJ1-2, with 8 bases fitting TRBD1. CDR3 length: 13 amino acids. V trimming: 5 bases; J trimming: 0 bases; junction bases outside the gene matches: 2. The V gene's germline CDR1 is SQVTM and CDR2 ANQGSEA. The CDR3 coding sequence is TGCAGCGTTAAGACAGGGGCTAACTATGGCTACACCTTC. Its translation: CSVKTGANYGYTF.

The V call is TRBV6-5, the J call TRBJ2-7, with D uncertain. The germline CDR1 and CDR2 sequences are MNHEY and SVGAGI. Trimming pared 0 bases from V and 2 bases from J, leaving 11 bases between. There are 15 residues in the CDR3. Here the CDR3 DNA reads TGTGCCAGCAGTTACTCCATGGCGGCCGCCTACGAGCAGTACTTC. It translates to CASSYSMAAAYEQYF.

The chain is built from TRBV25-1 and TRBJ2-5; TRBD2 is a possible D gene (6 bases). The CDR3 totals 16 residues. Per germline, CDR1 MGHDK and CDR2 SYGVNS. The germline V and J ends were trimmed by 1 base and 2 bases, with 14 bases remaining between them. DNA of the CDR3: TGTGCCAGCAGTGAATCTGGTGTGGGGGGTCAAGAGACCCAGTACTTC. It codes for CASSESGVGGQETQYF.